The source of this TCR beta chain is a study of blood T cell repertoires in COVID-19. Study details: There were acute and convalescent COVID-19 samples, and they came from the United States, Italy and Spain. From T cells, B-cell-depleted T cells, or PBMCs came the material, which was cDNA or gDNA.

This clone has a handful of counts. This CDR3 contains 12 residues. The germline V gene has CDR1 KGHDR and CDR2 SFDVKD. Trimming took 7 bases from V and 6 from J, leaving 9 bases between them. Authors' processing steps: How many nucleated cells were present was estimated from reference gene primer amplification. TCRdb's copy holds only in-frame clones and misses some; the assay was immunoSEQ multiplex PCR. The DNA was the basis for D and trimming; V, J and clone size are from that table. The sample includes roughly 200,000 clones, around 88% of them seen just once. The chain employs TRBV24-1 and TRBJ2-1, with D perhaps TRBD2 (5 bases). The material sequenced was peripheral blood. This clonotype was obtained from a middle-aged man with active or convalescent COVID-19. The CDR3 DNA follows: TGTGCCACCAGCGGGATTCGCAATGAGCAGTTCTTC. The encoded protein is CATSGIRNEQFF.